This T cell receptor beta chain comes out of a study of T-cell reconstitution after alpha-beta-depleted transplantation in children. Library preparation (for TCRbeta) was performed with unique molecular identifiers. TCRdb recomputed calls from the PCR reads with MiXCR, one row per CDR3 protein. The table lists roughly 45,000 distinct CDR3 sequences, approximately 9.2% of them singletons. This clonotype was counted at least ten times. The CDR3 covers 16 residues. Germline V CDR1 and CDR2: SGDLS, YYNGEE. V shed 4 bases, J shed 6 bases, and the junction held 9 bases outside the gene matches. This receptor was obtained from a male patient aged 2-10 years who had a stem cell transplant for chronic granulomatous disease, so the T cells may come from the graft donor. The specimen was PBMCs, mostly from graft donor cells, collected 60 days after TCRalphabeta/CD19-depleted stem cell transplant. The chain joins TRBV9 to TRBJ2-2; 10 bases are shared with TRBD1. Here the CDR3 reads CASSPIPGTGAGELFF. CDR3 DNA sequence: TGTGCCAGCAGCCCCATTCCCGGGACAGGGGCCGGGGAGCTGTTTTTT.